What follows are 32 T cell receptor beta chains derived from one specimen sequenced in a study of pediatric ulcerative colitis (dated by TCRdb to the late 2010s). Library preparation used the immunoSEQ multiplex PCR assay. The immuneACCESS repertoire file appears here via TCRdb, limited to in-frame rearrangements. These files lack a portion of the clones; in checked studies, under half of the deficit traces to unresolved V genes, and the cause of the others is not known. This sample lists approximately 40,000 clones; roughly 73% were detected once. The top ten hold around 0.76% of the sample. During colonoscopy, one to two rectal pinch biopsies were obtained for research purposes. Material: gut tissue. The receptors were gathered from a boy under 18 with moderate ulcerative colitis.

This sequence joins TRBV11-2 and TRBJ2-7; TRBD2 might be the D (5 bases). The V gene lost 1 base and the J gene lost 4 bases, with 11 bases spanning the gap. Germline CDR1 and CDR2: SGHAT and FQNNGV. The CDR3 has 14 amino acids. In DNA form, the CDR3 reads TGTGCCAGCAGCTTAGCGGGCGGAGGTTACGAGCAGTACTTC. Translated, it gives CASSLAGGGYEQYF.

V gene TRBV10-1 combines with J gene TRBJ2-3; D gene ambiguous. Per the germline V gene, CDR1 is WNHNN and CDR2 is SYGVQD (reference sequence). Trimming took 4 bases from V and 1 from J, leaving 6 bases between them. The CDR3 sequence is 13 residues long. The CDR3 protein is CASSVKRTDTQYF. DNA of the CDR3: TGCGCCAGCAGTGTTAAGCGCACAGATACGCAGTATTTT.

The chain is built from TRBV28 and TRBJ2-7, with D unresolved. Germline CDR1 reads MDHEN; CDR2 reads SYDVKM. The CDR3 consists of 12 residues. V dropped 3 bases and J dropped 6 bases, with 9 bases sitting between them. The chain's CDR3 is CASSFAAFEQYF. The CDR3 nucleotides are TGTGCCAGCAGTTTCGCAGCGTTCGAGCAGTACTTC.

This chain links TRBV4-2 with TRBJ1-1; the D gene is possibly TRBD1 (5 bases). V was trimmed by 8 bases and J by 5 bases, leaving 18 bases between them. Per germline, CDR1 LGHNA and CDR2 YNFKEQ. This CDR3 has 14 amino acids. The CDR3 region is CASSGRNVRTEAFF. CDR3 nucleotide sequence: TGTGCCAGCTCGGGACGAAATGTACGAACTGAAGCTTTCTTT.

The CDR3, as DNA: TGCAGCGTCCTCTCCGGTACAATAGGCTTAGGTGAAAAACTGTTTTTT. Translating gives CSVLSGTIGLGEKLFF. The chain couples TRBV29-1 to TRBJ1-4, with D hard to call. The length of the CDR3 is 16 residues. Trimming took 6 bases from V and 7 from J, leaving 24 bases between them. In germline, CDR1 is SQVTM, CDR2 ANQGSEA.

As for this clone: This CDR3 is also generated by other DNA sequences in the sample. The gene calls are TRBV11-2 and TRBJ2-7; either TRBD1 or TRBD2 may supply D (5 bases each). V lost 1 base and J 3 bases, leaving 7 bases between the germline ends. Germline CDR1 reads SGHAT; CDR2 reads FQNNGV. The length of the CDR3 is 13 residues. The CDR3 nucleotides read TGTGCCAGCAGCTTAGGAGGGGTCTACGAGCAGTACTTC. Translating it yields CASSLGGVYEQYF.

Only one count was recorded for this clone. This chain joins TRBV7-9 and TRBJ2-3; TRBD2 matches 10 bases. V lost 2 bases and J lost 4; bases outside the gene matches: 0. The CDR3 runs 14 residues. In germline, CDR1 is SEHNR, CDR2 FQNEAQ (reference sequence). The CDR3 sequence is CASSLLAGADTQYF. Here the CDR3 DNA reads TGTGCCAGCAGCTTACTAGCGGGGGCAGATACGCAGTATTTT.

This clone turned up a few times. The genes are TRBV7-8 and TRBJ2-7, with D possibly matching TRBD1 (5 bases). The CDR3 length is 13 residues. From germline, CDR1 is SGHVS and CDR2 FQNEAQ. Trimming left V 4 bases short and J 2 bases short, with 9 bases between. CDR3 protein: CASSYDRAYEQYF. The CDR3 DNA follows: TGTGCCAGCAGCTATGACAGAGCCTACGAGCAGTACTTC.

The V and J genes are TRBV27 and TRBJ2-7, with a tentative D call TRBD1 (5 bases). CDR3 length equals 14 residues. Germline V gives CDR1 MNHEY, CDR2 SMNVEV (reference sequence). The ends were cut back, 2 bases at V and 2 bases at J, with 10 bases in the middle. DNA for the CDR3: TGTGCCAGCAGTTTAACGGCAGGGCCCTACGAGCAGTACTTC. This encodes CASSLTAGPYEQYF.

This clone has a single count. V gene TRBV5-1 combines with J gene TRBJ1-2, with D uncertain. V was shortened by 0 bases and J by 6 bases, with 15 bases between the two germline ends. The CDR3 consists of 15 residues. CDR1 and CDR2 (germline): SGHRS, YFSETQ. The CDR3 sequence is CASSLGSGFTDGYTF. The CDR3 region has the DNA TGCGCCAGCAGCTTGGGAAGCGGGTTTACCGATGGCTACACCTTC. The full variable domain, with the rest looked up from reference TRBV5-1 and TRBJ1-2, is KAGVTQTPRYLIKTRGQQVTLSCSPISGHRSVSWYQQTPGQGLQFLFEYFSETQRNKGNFPGRFSGRQFSNSRSEMNVSTLELGDSALYLCASSLGSGFTDGYTFGSGTRLTVV.

The CDR3 reads CASLAGVDYEQYF. The CDR3 region has the DNA TGTGCCAGTTTAGCGGGAGTTGACTACGAGCAGTACTTC. The chain recombines TRBV28 with TRBJ2-7; 9 bases are shared with TRBD2. The CDR3 is 13 residues long. Germline V gives CDR1 MDHEN, CDR2 SYDVKM. With 9 bases clipped from V and 3 bases from J, the junction kept 6 bases outside the gene matches.

The chain employs TRBV9 and TRBJ2-2; 7 bases agree with TRBD1. The CDR3 loop spans 16 amino acids. Looked up from germline, CDR1 is SGDLS and CDR2 is YYNGEE. V was clipped by 3 bases and J by 4 bases; unmatched bases: 9. CDR3 sequence (DNA): TGTGCCAGCAGCGCTCCGGGACAGCTGGGCACCGGGGAGCTGTTTTTT. Protein: CASSAPGQLGTGELFF.

V and J are TRBV7-6 and TRBJ2-3; 7 bases agree with TRBD1. The CDR3 sequence is 17 residues long. Looked up from germline, CDR1 is SGHVS and CDR2 is FNYEAQ. V trimming: 0 bases; J trimming: 5 bases; junction bases outside the gene matches: 11. DNA for the CDR3: TGTGCCAGCAGCTTAGCTTCCCCGACAGGGTACAAAGATACGCAGTATTTT. Translation gives CASSLASPTGYKDTQYF.

In this sample, this clone turned up a few times. This chain uses TRBV4-3 with TRBJ2-7; 8 bases match TRBD1. This CDR3 has 15 residues. Germline CDR1 reads LGHNA; CDR2 reads YSLEER. V shed 3 bases, J shed 3 bases, and the junction held 7 bases outside the gene matches. The chain's CDR3 is CASSHTTGTGYEQYF. CDR3 DNA sequence: TGCGCCAGCAGCCACACGACAGGGACAGGCTACGAGCAGTACTTC.

This chain uses TRBV5-4 with TRBJ2-1, with 12 bases identical to TRBD2. V was pared by 1 base and J by 2 bases, with 10 bases of the junction left unmatched. The germline gives CDR1 SGHNT, CDR2 YYREEE (reference sequence). The CDR3 has 19 amino acids. This chain's CDR3 is CASSLTTSGGRLAYNEQFF. DNA for the CDR3: TGTGCCAGCAGCTTGACGACTAGCGGGGGACGACTAGCCTACAATGAGCAGTTCTTC. The full variable domain, completed using reference TRBV5-4 and TRBJ2-1, is ETGVTQSPTHLIKTRGQQVTLRCSSQSGHNTVSWYQQALGQGPQFIFQYYREEENGRGNFPPRFSGLQFPNYSSELNVNALELDDSALYLCASSLTTSGGRLAYNEQFFGPGTRLTVL.

In this sample, this clone is medium-sized. The rearrangement joins TRBV20-1 to TRBJ2-1; D not resolved. This CDR3 is 11 amino acids long. The V gene lost 3 bases and the J gene lost 8 bases, with 8 bases spanning the gap. Germline CDR1 DFQATT, CDR2 SNEGSKA (reference sequence). CDR3 nucleotides: TGCAGTGCTAGCCCTCAGGATGAGCAGTTCTTC. Translation gives CSASPQDEQFF.

This clone has only a few counts. The rearrangement links TRBV11-2 to TRBJ1-2, with TRBD1 matching 9 bases. The CDR3 is made up of 16 amino acids. The germline V gene encodes CDR1 SGHAT and CDR2 FQNNGV. Trimming removed 4 bases from V and 8 bases from J; junction bases left unmatched: 14. CDR3 residues: CASSSEQGARSGGYTF. The DNA for the CDR3 is TGTGCCAGCAGCTCGGAACAGGGGGCAAGGTCGGGAGGCTACACCTTC.

There are a few counts of this clone. This chain uses TRBV4-1 with TRBJ2-7; 10 bases align to TRBD1. The CDR3 is 15 amino acids. Germline V CDR1 and CDR2: MGHRA, YSYEKL. Trimming removed 6 bases from V and 3 bases from J; junction bases left unmatched: 8. The DNA for the CDR3 is TGCGCCAGCAGTCTCTCCCGGGACAGGGGCTACGAGCAGTACTTC. Translation: CASSLSRDRGYEQYF.

This clone showed up just a few times. This chain uses TRBV9 with TRBJ1-3, with D unclear. CDR1 is SGDLS, CDR2 YYNGEE, per germline. Between the trimmed V and J ends, which lost 4 bases and 0 bases, there was a span of 5 bases. The CDR3 is 13 amino acids. The CDR3 DNA is TGTGCCAGCAGCATGAGCTCTGGAAACACCATATATTTT. Translation: CASSMSSGNTIYF. Full variable domain (missing parts from reference TRBV9 and TRBJ1-3): DSGVTQTPKHLITATGQRVTLRCSPRSGDLSVYWYQQSLDQGLQFLIQYYNGEERAKGNILERFSAQQFPDLHSELNLSSLELGDSALYFCASSMSSGNTIYFGEGSWLTVV.

The V and J genes are TRBV28 and TRBJ1-2; D remains unclear. Trimming took 1 base from V and 4 from J, leaving 10 bases between them. The CDR3 length is 14 residues. Germline V lookup: CDR1 MDHEN, CDR2 SYDVKM. DNA for the CDR3: TGTGCCAGCAGTTTATCTCAGCGTCGCTATGGCTACACCTTC. Translation: CASSLSQRRYGYTF.

The chain has TRBV5-1 and TRBJ2-7, with 12 bases fitting TRBD2. CDR1 is SGHRS, CDR2 YFSETQ, per germline. The CDR3 has 16 amino acids. Trimming cost V 4 bases and J 2 bases; bases outside gene matches: 7. CDR3 residues: CASSAPGLAGTYEQYF. The CDR3 nucleotides are TGCGCCAGCAGCGCCCCAGGACTAGCGGGGACCTACGAGCAGTACTTC.

The chain is built from TRBV10-1 and TRBJ2-5, with a tentative D call TRBD2 (5 bases). The CDR3 extends over 14 amino acids. Trimming pared 6 bases from V and 5 bases from J, leaving 16 bases between. CDR1 and CDR2 (germline): WNHNN, SYGVQD (reference sequence). CDR3 residues: CASRALGPRETQYF. The CDR3, as DNA: TGCGCCAGCAGAGCACTAGGGCCCAGGGAGACCCAGTACTTC.

The rearrangement links TRBV21-1 to TRBJ2-2; whether TRBD2, the table's D call, matches the DNA was not checked. TRBV21-1 is a pseudogene segment. CDR3 length equals 17 residues. The CDR3 DNA follows: TGTGCCAGCAGCAAATATAGCGGGACACCAATCACCGGGGAGCTGTTTTTT. Translated, it gives CASSKYSGTPITGELFF.

The chain couples TRBV11-2 to TRBJ2-4; D is unresolved. Germline V lookup: CDR1 SGHAT, CDR2 FQNNGV. Trimming cost V 2 bases and J 8 bases, with 19 bases left between them. This CDR3 is built from 16 residues. This CDR3 reads CASSLCPCQPRDIQYF. The DNA of the CDR3 is TGTGCCAGCAGCTTATGCCCCTGCCAGCCCCGGGACATTCAGTACTTC.

V usage is TRBV11-2 and J usage is TRBJ1-2; 9 bases fit TRBD1. CDR1 is SGHAT and CDR2 is FQNNGV in the germline V gene. CDR3 length: 18 amino acids. The ends lost 1 base at V and 7 bases at J; junction bases unmatched: 16. The CDR3: CASSLAGLPGQGRFGYTF. The DNA for the CDR3 is TGTGCCAGCAGCTTAGCTGGCCTACCGGGACAGGGAAGATTTGGCTACACCTTC. Using reference TRBV11-2 and TRBJ1-2 for the parts outside the CDR3, the full variable domain is EAGVAQSPRYKIIEKRQSVAFWCNPISGHATLYWYQQILGQGPKLLIQFQNNGVVDDSQLPKDRFSAERLKGVDSTLKIQPAKLEDSAVYLCASSLAGLPGQGRFGYTFGSGTRLTVV.

The rearrangement links TRBV5-1 to TRBJ2-7; TRBD2 matches 13 bases. Trimming removed 0 bases from V and 6 bases from J; junction bases left unmatched: 6. This CDR3 spans 16 amino acids. Germline CDR1 and CDR2: SGHRS and YFSETQ. The CDR3 coding sequence is TGCGCCAGCAGCTTGGGGACTAGCGGGAGACTTAGCGAGCAGTACTTC. It translates to CASSLGTSGRLSEQYF.

V gene TRBV5-1 combines with J gene TRBJ1-1; possibly TRBD1 for D (5 bases). CDR3 length equals 12 residues. V was pared by 5 bases and J by 1 base, with 6 bases between. Germline V lookup: CDR1 SGHRS, CDR2 YFSETQ. The CDR3 loop reads CASRQENTEAFF. In nucleotides, the CDR3 is TGCGCCAGCAGACAGGAGAACACTGAAGCTTTCTTT.

The gene calls are TRBV6-6 and TRBJ1-5; D gene ambiguous. The CDR3 covers 14 residues. V lost 2 bases and J lost 0, with 5 bases in between. Germline V CDR1 and CDR2: MNHNY, SVGAGI (reference sequence). CDR3 loop: CASSYRGSNQPQHF. CDR3 DNA: TGTGCCAGCAGTTACCGGGGTAGCAATCAGCCCCAGCATTTT.

This clone has a single count. The chain couples TRBV15 to TRBJ2-1; D unresolved. Germline values: CDR1 LNHNV, CDR2 YYDKDF (reference sequence). The germline V and J ends were trimmed by 11 bases and 15 bases, with 11 bases remaining between them. The CDR3 length is 8 residues. The CDR3 sequence is CAPDLGFF. The DNA for the CDR3 is TGTGCCCCTGACTTGGGGTTCTTC.

V gene TRBV5-6 combines with J gene TRBJ2-1; TRBD1 matches 7 bases. This CDR3 region has 15 residues. Trimming took 3 bases from V and 1 from J; bases not matched to a gene: 4. Looked up from germline, CDR1 is SGHDT and CDR2 is YYEEEE. In DNA form, the CDR3 reads TGTGCCAGCAGCTCCGAGGGGGCTTCCTACAATGAGCAGTTCTTC. Its protein product is CASSSEGASYNEQFF.

The table lists this clone with a count of one. The chain uses TRBV10-3 and TRBJ2-3; 10 bases agree with TRBD2. V lost 5 bases and J lost 3; bases outside the gene matches: 11. Germline V CDR1 and CDR2: ENHRY, SYGVKD. This CDR3 has 17 residues. This chain's CDR3 is CAISTGGTSGKTDTQYF. The CDR3 DNA reads TGTGCCATCAGTACAGGGGGTACTAGCGGGAAAACAGATACGCAGTATTTT.

This clone was recorded a few times. This chain uses TRBV11-3 with TRBJ1-2, with TRBD1 matching over 10 bases. Germline trimming cut 4 bases from V and 4 bases from J; bases unmatched to any gene: 9. CDR1 and CDR2 (germline): SGHNT, YENEEA. The CDR3 has 16 residues. CDR3 nucleotides: TGTGCCAGCAGCTCAGGGGACAGGGGAGATTCCTATGGCTACACCTTC. This translates into CASSSGDRGDSYGYTF.